The 9 T cell receptor beta chains in this list originate from one sample, sequenced in a study of blood T cell repertoires in COVID-19. This table comes from immunoSEQ multiplex PCR, and its TCRdb copy is limited to in-frame clones, with some not included. The sample includes over 200,000 clones, about 80% seen only once; the top ten take over 14%. The sequenced sample consisted of PBMCs or T cells enriched from blood (not recorded which). The source is a man aged 40-55 years who had recovered from COVID-19.

The chain recombines TRBV7-2 with TRBJ1-2; 10 positions agree with TRBD1. V was clipped by 3 bases and J by 4 bases; unmatched bases: 8. CDR1 and CDR2 from the germline V gene are SGHTA and FQGNSA. The CDR3 length is 16 residues. The CDR3 DNA reads as TGTGCCAGCAGCTTTAATCGGGACAGGGGATTCTATGGCTACACCTTC. Protein sequence: CASSFNRDRGFYGYTF.

This chain joins TRBV21-1 and TRBJ1-1. TRBV21-1 is assigned pseudogene status. The CDR3 runs 15 residues. CDR3 bases: TGTGCCAGCAGCAAAGCAGGAGGAGTGAACACTGAAGCTTTCTTT. Translated: CASSKAGGVNTEAFF.

The chain is built from TRBV12-3 or TRBV12-4 and TRBJ2-2; D is unclear. The CDR3 is made up of 13 amino acids. V was cut by 2 bases and J by 4 bases, with 5 bases left in between. CDR3 bases: TGTGCCAGCAGTTTAACGGGCACCGGGGAGCTGTTTTTT. This gives the protein CASSLTGTGELFF.

The chain recombines TRBV5-1 with TRBJ1-1; D unclear. This CDR3 comprises 14 residues. Germline V gene data show CDR1 as SGHRS and CDR2 as YFSETQ. V gave up 1 base and J gave up 5 bases, with 12 bases separating them. The CDR3 coding sequence is TGCGCCAGCAGCTTGATCCCCGGAGGGACTGAAGCTTTCTTT. This gives the protein CASSLIPGGTEAFF.

This clone appeared a single time. The chain links TRBV7-9 to TRBJ1-2, with 9 bases identical to TRBD1. In germline, CDR1 is SEHNR, CDR2 FQNEAQ (reference sequence). The CDR3 runs 16 residues. With V trimmed by 4 bases and J by 4 bases, 10 bases remained unmatched. This CDR3 is CASSSSGTGSAYGYTF. The CDR3 DNA reads as TGTGCCAGCAGCTCGTCCGGGACAGGGTCAGCCTATGGCTACACCTTC.

The chain couples TRBV7-2 to TRBJ2-2, with TRBD1 matching over 12 bases. Germline assignment: CDR1 SGHTA and CDR2 FQGNSA. V lost 5 bases, J lost 5 bases, and 12 bases stayed unmatched. The CDR3 totals 18 residues. This CDR3 is CASSPLQGQGARTGELFF. CDR3 bases: TGTGCCAGCAGCCCTCTTCAGGGACAGGGGGCAAGAACCGGGGAGCTGTTTTTT. The complete variable domain, with remaining parts taken from reference TRBV7-2 and TRBJ2-2, reads GAGVSQSPSNKVTEKGKDVELRCDPISGHTALYWYRQSLGQGLEFLIYFQGNSAPDKSGLPSDRFSAERTGGSVSTLTIQRTQQEDSAVYLCASSPLQGQGARTGELFFGEGSRLTVL.

The J gene is TRBJ2-2, the V gene TRBV5-8; D is perhaps TRBD2 (5 bases). CDR1 is SGHTS and CDR2 is YDEGEE in the germline V gene. The V end was cut by 1 base, the J end by 5 bases, with 15 bases between. The CDR3 is made up of 16 amino acids. CDR3 residues: CASSLSSTPGTGELFF. CDR3 DNA sequence: TGTGCCAGCAGCTTGTCCAGTACCCCGGGGACCGGGGAGCTGTTTTTT.

The chain employs TRBV2 and TRBJ2-7; perhaps TRBD1 as D (6 bases). The CDR3 has 12 amino acids. CDR1 is SNHLY, CDR2 FYNNEI, per germline. The V gene lost 6 bases and the J gene lost 3 bases, with 9 bases spanning the gap. The CDR3 DNA reads TGTGCCAGCAGCACAGGGTTCTACGAGCAGTACTTC. As protein: CASSTGFYEQYF.

This chain uses TRBV2 with TRBJ1-1, with 7 bases fitting TRBD1. Germline trimming cut 7 bases from V and 8 bases from J; bases unmatched to any gene: 7. In germline, CDR1 is SNHLY, CDR2 FYNNEI. This CDR3 has 12 residues. The CDR3 region is CASNPGQPEAFF. The DNA for the CDR3 is TGTGCCAGCAACCCGGGACAGCCCGAAGCTTTCTTT.